This passage covers 32 T cell receptor beta chains from one sample sequenced in a study of cytomegalovirus exposure and HLA in healthy donors. Measured with immunoSEQ multiplex PCR; TCRdb has only the in-frame clones, and not every one. The sample has approximately 150,000 clones, less than 90% seen once. Sequenced material: PBMCs. The receptors originated from a man in his thirties or forties in good health and CMV-seropositive.

The rearrangement links TRBV7-3 to TRBJ2-7; D might be TRBD1 (7 bases). Germline V gene data show CDR1 as SGHTA and CDR2 as FQGTGA. The CDR3 is 14 residues long. Trimming cost V 5 bases and J 3 bases, with 14 bases left between them. This chain's CDR3 is CASSPGGGVYEQYF. In DNA, the CDR3 is TGTGCCAGCAGCCCCGGAGGGGGCGTCTACGAGCAGTACTTC.

This CDR3 is CASSLSGTGELFF. Here the CDR3 DNA reads TGTGCCAGCAGCTTATCAGGGACCGGGGAGCTGTTTTTT. V and J are TRBV7-6 and TRBJ2-2; a weak D match, TRBD1 (5 bases). The CDR3 has 13 residues. In germline, CDR1 is SGHVS, CDR2 FNYEAQ. Trimming removed 2 bases from V and 5 bases from J, with 6 bases in between.

This clone occurred once. The chain links TRBV7-2 to TRBJ2-7, with 15 bases lining up with TRBD2. Germline values: CDR1 SGHTA, CDR2 FQGNSA. With 6 bases clipped from V and 0 bases from J, the junction kept 6 bases outside the gene matches. There are 17 residues in the CDR3. The CDR3 sequence: CASSWTSGGADSYEQYF. The CDR3 nucleotides are TGTGCCAGCAGTTGGACTAGCGGGGGGGCTGACTCCTACGAGCAGTACTTC.

This rearrangement joins TRBV18 to TRBJ2-7; 10 positions agree with TRBD1. V was clipped by 4 bases and J by 5 bases; unmatched bases: 5. This CDR3 has 14 residues. The germline V gene encodes CDR1 KGHSH and CDR2 LQKENI. The CDR3 region is CASSLEDRGDEQYF. As DNA, the CDR3 is TGTGCCAGCTCACTAGAGGACAGGGGGGACGAGCAGTACTTC.

The chain is built from TRBV19 and TRBJ2-5; possible D gene TRBD1, 5 bases. The CDR3 totals 15 residues. Germline-derived CDR1 and CDR2 are LNHDA and SQIVND (reference sequence). Trimming cost V 0 bases and J 2 bases, with 10 bases left between them. Here the CDR3 reads CASSIDGRDQETQYF. The CDR3 DNA is TGTGCCAGTAGTATAGACGGCAGGGATCAAGAGACCCAGTACTTC.

This chain joins TRBV6-5 and TRBJ1-3; 7 bases align to TRBD1. Germline V gene sequence: CDR1 MNHEY, CDR2 SVGAGI. After removal of 7 bases from V and 2 bases from J, the junction contained 5 bases not matched to a gene. The CDR3 has 14 amino acids. The CDR3 sequence: CASILTGAGNTIYF. As DNA, the CDR3 is TGTGCCAGCATCCTTACAGGGGCTGGAAACACCATATATTTT.

The genes are TRBV5-5 and TRBJ1-4; maybe TRBD1 (6 bases). Germline CDR1 and CDR2: SGHKS and YYEKEE (reference sequence). The CDR3 has 16 amino acids. Trimming took off 5 bases at V and 6 bases at J, with 20 bases between the two ends. The CDR3 spells CASSSATGVRDEKLFF. In DNA, the CDR3 is TGTGCCAGCAGTTCCGCGACAGGAGTCCGGGATGAAAAACTGTTTTTT.

A few counts support this clone. V gene TRBV21-1 combines with J gene TRBJ1-1. TRBV21-1 corresponds to a pseudogene. This CDR3 comprises 17 residues. The CDR3 is CASIREVREGWNTEAFF. The CDR3 region has the DNA TGTGCCAGCATCCGAGAGGTGAGGGAGGGGTGGAACACTGAAGCTTTCTTT.

This chain connects TRBV11-2 to TRBJ1-5; TRBD1 is a possible D gene (6 bases). In germline, CDR1 is SGHAT, CDR2 FQNNGV. The CDR3 runs 17 residues. V lost 4 bases to trimming and J lost 5 bases, with 21 bases between them. The DNA for the CDR3 is TGTGCCAGCAGCTCAAGAGCTCTACACAGGGACCATCAGCCCCAGCATTTT. As protein: CASSSRALHRDHQPQHF. Based on the CDR3 plus reference TRBV11-2 and TRBJ1-5, the full variable domain is EAGVAQSPRYKIIEKRQSVAFWCNPISGHATLYWYQQILGQGPKLLIQFQNNGVVDDSQLPKDRFSAERLKGVDSTLKIQPAKLEDSAVYLCASSSRALHRDHQPQHFGDGTRLSIL.

The rearrangement joins TRBV18 to TRBJ2-5, with 9 positions matching TRBD2. Germline CDR1 reads KGHSH; CDR2 reads LQKENI. The CDR3 runs to 15 residues. With 0 bases clipped from V and 4 bases from J, the junction kept 3 bases outside the gene matches. The CDR3: CASSPPDSGGETQYF. CDR3 in DNA: TGTGCCAGCTCACCACCGGATAGCGGGGGAGAGACCCAGTACTTC.

V is TRBV19 and J is TRBJ2-7; 7 bases fit TRBD2. Per the germline V gene, CDR1 is LNHDA and CDR2 is SQIVND (reference sequence). The CDR3 is 14 residues long. Unmatched junction bases numbered 4, after V lost 4 bases and J lost 1 base. The chain's CDR3 is CASSTSGDSYEQYF. Written as DNA, the CDR3 is TGTGCCAGTAGTACTAGCGGTGATTCCTACGAGCAGTACTTC.

V is TRBV25-1 and J is TRBJ2-7; 7 nucleotides align to TRBD1. The V gene's germline CDR1 is MGHDK and CDR2 SYGVNS. The CDR3 consists of 13 residues. Trimming cost V 4 bases and J 5 bases; bases outside gene matches: 5. CDR3 nucleotide sequence: TGTGCCAGCAGTGCCACAGGGGTCCACGAGCAGTACTTC. It is translated as CASSATGVHEQYF.

The chain uses TRBV10-3 and TRBJ2-3, with 13 bases lining up with TRBD2. V gave up 2 bases and J gave up 6 bases; unmatched junction bases: 5. The CDR3 spans 16 residues. Germline values: CDR1 ENHRY, CDR2 SYGVKD. CDR3 loop: CAISEGTSGATDTQYF. CDR3 DNA: TGTGCCATCAGTGAGGGGACTAGCGGGGCCACTGATACGCAGTATTTT.

This clone showed up just a few times. This sequence joins TRBV18 and TRBJ2-7; D is perhaps TRBD1 (6 bases). The CDR3 has 13 residues. V lost 4 bases and J 5 bases, leaving 12 bases between the germline ends. Germline lookup yields CDR1 KGHSH and CDR2 LQKENI. The CDR3 reads CASSRQGSDEQYF. The CDR3 DNA sequence: TGTGCCAGCTCACGGCAGGGGTCGGACGAGCAGTACTTC.

V is TRBV5-1 and J is TRBJ1-1; D not resolved. Trimming pared 4 bases from V and 1 base from J, leaving 8 bases between. Germline lookup yields CDR1 SGHRS and CDR2 YFSETQ. The CDR3 is made up of 13 amino acids. This chain's CDR3 is CASSPPGNTEAFF. The CDR3 nucleotides read TGCGCCAGCAGCCCCCCGGGGAACACTGAAGCTTTCTTT.

The gene calls are TRBV6-5 and TRBJ2-7; perhaps TRBD1 as D (6 bases). This CDR3 contains 15 residues. V gave up 0 bases and J gave up 10 bases, with 19 bases separating them. CDR1 is MNHEY, CDR2 SVGAGI, per germline. CDR3 in amino acids: CASSYSDRVLSNQYF. The CDR3 region has the DNA TGTGCCAGCAGTTACTCGGACAGAGTACTTAGTAACCAGTACTTC.

This clone was counted only a few times. V is TRBV2 and J is TRBJ1-5; no reliable D call. The ends were cut back, 3 bases at V and 7 bases at J, with 13 bases in the middle. Germline CDR1 reads SNHLY; CDR2 reads FYNNEI. The CDR3 extends over 14 amino acids. The CDR3 coding sequence is TGTGCCAGCAGTGACTCCGGGAATGGGCAGCCCCAGCATTTT. The encoded protein is CASSDSGNGQPQHF.

This rearrangement joins TRBV7-9 to TRBJ1-3; no clear D. Trimming took off 1 base at V and 4 bases at J, with 5 bases between the two ends. Germline V gene sequence: CDR1 SEHNR, CDR2 FQNEAQ (reference sequence). CDR3 length equals 13 residues. In DNA form, the CDR3 reads TGTGCCAGCAGCTTAGAGAGCGGAAACACCATATATTTT. Translated: CASSLESGNTIYF.

This chain connects TRBV27 to TRBJ2-7; TRBD2 matches at 12 bases. Germline CDR1 reads MNHEY; CDR2 reads SMNVEV (reference sequence). V trimming: 5 bases; J trimming: 3 bases; junction bases outside the gene matches: 14. The CDR3 consists of 18 residues. The DNA for the CDR3 is TGTGCCAGCAGTATGTCTTTGCTAGCGGGAGGGCCTAACTACGAGCAGTACTTC. It codes for CASSMSLLAGGPNYEQYF.

This chain uses TRBV30 with TRBJ1-4; 9 bases align to TRBD1. V gave up 1 base and J gave up 8 bases; unmatched junction bases: 8. Germline V gene lookup returns CDR1 GTSNPN and CDR2 SVGIG (reference sequence). This CDR3 comprises 15 residues. The CDR3 reads CAWSAEGQGGEKLFF. For the CDR3, the DNA is TGTGCCTGGAGTGCAGAGGGACAGGGAGGCGAAAAACTGTTTTTT.

This chain connects TRBV9 to TRBJ2-1; maybe TRBD1 (5 bases). V was cut by 4 bases and J by 6 bases, with 20 bases left in between. From germline, CDR1 is SGDLS and CDR2 YYNGEE. This CDR3 is 16 amino acids long. CDR3 coding DNA: TGTGCCAGCAGCACCGCAGGGTGGATAGGTACCAATGAGCAGTTCTTC. It translates to CASSTAGWIGTNEQFF.

V and J are TRBV9 and TRBJ2-7, with D maybe TRBD2 (5 bases). Germline CDR1 and CDR2: SGDLS and YYNGEE. The CDR3 is made up of 17 amino acids. V shed 6 bases and J shed 2 bases, with 24 bases lying between them. The CDR3 bases are TGTGCCAGCACCCTCGACCCCCTAGCTGACAATCCCTACGAGCAGTACTTC. Translation: CASTLDPLADNPYEQYF.

The V call is TRBV30, the J call TRBJ1-4; the D is unclear. The ends were cut back, 2 bases at V and 1 base at J, with 8 bases in the middle. CDR1 is GTSNPN, CDR2 SVGIG, per germline (reference sequence). The CDR3 contains 14 residues. The CDR3 DNA reads as TGTGCCTGGAGTCCAGGAGGAACTAATGAAAAACTGTTTTTT. It is translated as CAWSPGGTNEKLFF.

There are a few counts of this clone. V is TRBV30 and J is TRBJ1-2; TRBD1 aligns across 8 bases. The CDR3 totals 12 residues. After removal of 3 bases from V and 8 bases from J, the junction contained 5 bases not matched to a gene. In germline, CDR1 is GTSNPN, CDR2 SVGIG (reference sequence). Here the CDR3 DNA reads TGTGCCTGGAGCGACAGGGGTTGGGGCTACACCTTC. Amino acids: CAWSDRGWGYTF.

CDR3 loop: CASTRWDRPTYEQYF. DNA of the CDR3: TGTGCCAGCACTCGGTGGGACAGACCTACCTACGAGCAGTACTTC. This chain links TRBV28 with TRBJ2-7, with 7 bases fitting TRBD1. V trimming: 7 bases; J trimming: 2 bases; junction bases outside the gene matches: 11. The CDR3 totals 15 residues. Germline CDR1 and CDR2: MDHEN and SYDVKM.

This clone was seen once. This chain links TRBV5-1 with TRBJ2-4, with D hard to call. The CDR3 has 12 residues. Germline V lookup: CDR1 SGHRS, CDR2 YFSETQ. V lost 1 base and J 5 bases, leaving 4 bases between the germline ends. CDR3 DNA: TGCGCCAGCAGCTTGACGGAAAACATTCAGTACTTC. Encoded protein: CASSLTENIQYF.

The CDR3 DNA is TGTGCCAGCAGCTTATTCGTGGCTAGCGACCCCTACAATGAGCAGTTCTTC. As protein: CASSLFVASDPYNEQFF. J is TRBJ2-1 and V is TRBV7-9; TRBD2 might be the D (6 bases). Germline CDR1 reads SEHNR; CDR2 reads FQNEAQ (reference sequence). This CDR3 is built from 17 residues. V lost 2 bases and J 2 bases, leaving 16 bases between the germline ends.

This clone was recorded once. The chain combines TRBV16 with TRBJ1-1; D is ambiguous. Germline CDR1 reads KGHSY; CDR2 reads FQNENV. V lost 4 bases and J lost 6, with 6 bases in between. This CDR3 comprises 11 residues. The DNA for the CDR3 is TGTGCCAGCAGCCTTCGGGCTGAAGCTTTCTTT. Its translation is CASSLRAEAFF.

The chain is built from TRBV7-2 and TRBJ2-3; the D gene is possibly TRBD2 (6 bases). This CDR3 has 15 residues. Germline CDR1 is SGHTA and CDR2 is FQGNSA. Trimming shortened V by 2 bases and J by 4 bases, and 13 bases separated the two germline ends. This chain's CDR3 is CASSLNAGMADTQYF. In DNA, the CDR3 is TGTGCCAGCAGCTTAAACGCGGGAATGGCAGATACGCAGTATTTT.

The chain is built from TRBV29-1 and TRBJ2-1; TRBD1 matches at 8 bases. CDR1 and CDR2 (germline): SQVTM, ANQGSEA. CDR3 length equals 14 residues. Trimming took 6 bases from V and 3 from J; bases not matched to a gene: 7. CDR3 nucleotide sequence: TGCAGCGTCGACAGGGGTCTGGTCTACAATGAGCAGTTCTTC. Protein product: CSVDRGLVYNEQFF.

The V call is TRBV14, the J call TRBJ1-2; 9 bases are a match to TRBD1. The CDR3 sequence is 16 residues long. Germline CDR1 reads SGHDN; CDR2 reads FVKESK. The V segment lost 2 bases and the J segment 6 bases; nucleotides outside the gene matches: 10. Here the CDR3 DNA reads TGTGCCAGCAGCCAACTACAGGGGGCTCGAGGCGATGGCTACACCTTC. Protein sequence: CASSQLQGARGDGYTF. Using reference TRBV14 and TRBJ1-2 for the parts outside the CDR3, the full variable domain is EAGVTQFPSHSVIEKGQTVTLRCDPISGHDNLYWYRRVMGKEIKFLLHFVKESKQDESGMPNNRFLAERTGGTYSTLKVQPAELEDSGVYFCASSQLQGARGDGYTFGSGTRLTVV.

This clone was seen a few times. This chain uses TRBV7-3 with TRBJ2-1, with D possibly matching TRBD1 (6 bases). Looked up from germline, CDR1 is SGHTA and CDR2 is FQGTGA. The CDR3 contains 13 residues. V shed 5 bases and J shed 6 bases, with 11 bases lying between them. The CDR3 reads CASSRPDSNEQFF. As DNA, the CDR3 is TGTGCCAGCAGCCGTCCGGACAGCAATGAGCAGTTCTTC.